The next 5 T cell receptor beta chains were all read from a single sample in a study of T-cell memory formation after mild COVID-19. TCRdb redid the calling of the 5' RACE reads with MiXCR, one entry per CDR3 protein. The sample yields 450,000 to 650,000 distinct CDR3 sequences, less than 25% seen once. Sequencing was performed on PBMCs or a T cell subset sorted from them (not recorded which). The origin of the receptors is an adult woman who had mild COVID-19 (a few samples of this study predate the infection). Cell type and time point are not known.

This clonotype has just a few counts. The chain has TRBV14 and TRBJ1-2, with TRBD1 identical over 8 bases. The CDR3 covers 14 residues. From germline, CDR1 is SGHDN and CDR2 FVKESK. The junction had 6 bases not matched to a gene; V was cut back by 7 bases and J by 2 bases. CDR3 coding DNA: TGTGCCAGCACCCGGACAGGGTACAACTATGGCTACACCTTC. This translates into CASTRTGYNYGYTF. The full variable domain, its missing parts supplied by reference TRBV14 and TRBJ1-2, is EAGVTQFPSHSVIEKGQTVTLRCDPISGHDNLYWYRRVMGKEIKFLLHFVKESKQDESGMPNNRFLAERTGGTYSTLKVQPAELEDSGVYFCASTRTGYNYGYTFGSGTRLTVV.

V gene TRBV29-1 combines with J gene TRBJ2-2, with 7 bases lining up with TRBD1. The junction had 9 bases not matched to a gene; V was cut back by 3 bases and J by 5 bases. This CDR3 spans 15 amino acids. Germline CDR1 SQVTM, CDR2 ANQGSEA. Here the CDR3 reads CSVDPTGEGTGELFF. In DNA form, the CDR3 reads TGCAGCGTTGATCCCACAGGGGAAGGGACCGGGGAGCTGTTTTTT.

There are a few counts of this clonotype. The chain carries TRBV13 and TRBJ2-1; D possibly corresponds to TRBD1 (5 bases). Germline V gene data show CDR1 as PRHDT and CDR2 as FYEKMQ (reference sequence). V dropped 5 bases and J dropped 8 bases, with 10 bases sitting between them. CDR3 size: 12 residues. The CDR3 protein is CASSKQADEQFF. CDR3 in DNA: TGTGCCAGCAGCAAACAGGCCGATGAGCAGTTCTTC.

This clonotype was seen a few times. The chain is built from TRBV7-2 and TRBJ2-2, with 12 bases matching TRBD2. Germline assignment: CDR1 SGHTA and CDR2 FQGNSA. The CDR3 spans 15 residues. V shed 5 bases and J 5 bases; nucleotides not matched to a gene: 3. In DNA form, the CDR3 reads TGTGCCAGCAGCCTGACTAGCGGGAGTACCGGGGAGCTGTTTTTT. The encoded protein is CASSLTSGSTGELFF.

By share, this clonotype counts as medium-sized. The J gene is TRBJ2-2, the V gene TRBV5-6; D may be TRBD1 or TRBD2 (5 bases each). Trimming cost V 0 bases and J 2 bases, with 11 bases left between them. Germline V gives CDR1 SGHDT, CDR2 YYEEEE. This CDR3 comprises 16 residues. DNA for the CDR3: TGTGCCAGCAGCTTGGATAAGGGGACCAACACCGGGGAGCTGTTTTTT. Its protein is CASSLDKGTNTGELFF.